These T cell receptor beta chains were read from a single sample in a study of T cell responses to AZD1222 COVID-19 vaccine. The repertoire was sequenced with immunoSEQ multiplex PCR; TCRdb's copy has only in-frame clones and lacks some. The table has 150,000 to 200,000 clones, 90% seen once. The material was peripheral blood, obtained on day 0 of AZD1222 vaccination. Receptors were obtained from an adult in good health. Each CDR3 is given with its conserved first and last residue. The D gene is left open where the match is weak. Clone sizes are given selectively: once, few, many, or a class where the clone is expanded.

cdr3_aa cdr3_nt j_call v_call d_call clone_size
CASSFTTTTGELFF TGTGCCAGCAGCTTCACTACCACCACCGGGGAGCTGTTTTTT TRBJ2-2 TRBV11-3 - -
CASSPSVTDTQYF TGTGCCAGCAGCCCTAGCGTCACAGATACGCAGTATTTT TRBJ2-3 TRBV7-2 - -
CAISQTSGGNNEQFF TGTGCCATCAGCCAGACTAGCGGGGGGAACAATGAGCAGTTCTTC TRBJ2-1 TRBV10-3 TRBD2 -
CASSISGGAYNEQFF TGTGCCAGCAGCATTAGCGGGGGGGCTTACAATGAGCAGTTCTTC TRBJ2-1 TRBV7-2 TRBD2 -
CASSPPGQGAGNTIYF TGTGCCAGCAGCCCCCCGGGACAGGGGGCTGGAAACACCATATATTTT TRBJ1-3 TRBV5-4 TRBD1 -
CASSVDGGPAWGGYTF TGTGCCAGCAGCGTAGATGGAGGGCCCGCCTGGGGTGGCTACACCTTC TRBJ1-2 TRBV9 - -
CASSERGTSGGTEQFF TGTGCCAGCAGCGAGCGAGGCACTAGCGGGGGGACTGAGCAGTTCTTC TRBJ2-1 TRBV9 TRBD2 -
CAWSRQGNIQYF TGTGCCTGGAGTAGACAGGGAAACATTCAGTACTTC TRBJ2-4 TRBV30 TRBD1 -
CASSEAPRGAGANVLTF TGTGCCAGCAGTGAAGCGCCGCGGGGCGCTGGGGCCAACGTCCTGACTTTC TRBJ2-6 TRBV6-1 - -
CASSRDRASYEQYF TGTGCCAGCTCTCGGGACAGGGCCTCCTACGAGCAGTACTTC TRBJ2-7 TRBV18 TRBD1 -
CASSPPDPSEGEAFF TGTGCCAGCTCACCACCCGACCCCTCGGAGGGTGAAGCTTTCTTT TRBJ1-1 TRBV18 - -
CASSSDRGSAPLHF TGTGCCAGCAGTTCGGACAGGGGTAGCGCACCCCTCCACTTT TRBJ1-6 TRBV6-5 TRBD1 -
CASSQDRPPTYTF TGCGCCAGCAGCCAAGATAGGCCGCCTACCTACACCTTC TRBJ1-2 TRBV4-3 - -
CASSQESSWTAQETQYF TGCGCCAGCAGCCAAGAATCGAGCTGGACAGCCCAAGAGACCCAGTACTTC TRBJ2-5 TRBV4-3 - -
CASSHMGQGRGQPQHF TGTGCCAGCAGCCATATGGGACAGGGCCGAGGTCAGCCCCAGCATTTT TRBJ1-5 TRBV3-1/TRBV3-2 TRBD1 once
CATAGRGPSYEQYF TGTGCCACCGCGGGACGAGGGCCCTCCTACGAGCAGTACTTC TRBJ2-7 TRBV25-1 - -
CASSDRGGANVLTF TGTGCCAGCAGTGACAGGGGAGGGGCCAACGTCCTGACTTTC TRBJ2-6 TRBV6-1 - -
CASSPRTGPLSGNTIYF TGTGCCAGCTCACCGCGAACGGGACCGCTCTCTGGAAACACCATATATTTT TRBJ1-3 TRBV18 - -
CASSPTGQETQYF TGTGCCAGCAGCCCGACAGGGCAAGAGACCCAGTACTTC TRBJ2-5 TRBV5-4 TRBD1 -
CASSKPGLAGTYTGELFF TGTGCCAGCAGCAAACCGGGACTAGCGGGGACTTACACCGGGGAGCTGTTTTTT TRBJ2-2 TRBV7-9 TRBD2 few
CASSQEAGDVRSPLHF TGCGCCAGCAGCCAAGAGGCGGGGGATGTACGTTCACCCCTCCACTTT TRBJ1-6 TRBV4-3 - -
CASSELLASTDTQYF TGTGCCAGCAGTGAATTACTAGCAAGCACAGATACGCAGTATTTT TRBJ2-3 TRBV2 - -
CASSSTGTFKETQYF TGTGCCAGCAGTTCGACCGGGACCTTCAAAGAGACCCAGTACTTC TRBJ2-5 TRBV27 - -
CASSSPGGAQASYEQYF TGTGCCAGCTCATCGCCCGGAGGAGCGCAAGCTTCCTACGAGCAGTACTTC TRBJ2-7 TRBV18 - -
CASRQGTGDNYGYTF TGTGCCAGCAGGCAAGGGACAGGGGATAACTATGGCTACACCTTC TRBJ1-2 TRBV27 TRBD1 -
CASSSGAGTKNIQYF TGTGCCAGCAGCTCAGGGGCAGGGACCAAAAACATTCAGTACTTC TRBJ2-4 TRBV3-1/TRBV3-2 - -
CASRTSGTGVYEQYF TGTGCCAGCAGAACCTCCGGGACAGGGGTCTACGAGCAGTACTTC TRBJ2-7 TRBV7-2 TRBD1 -
CASNPAGQTYEQYF TGTGCCAGCAACCCAGCAGGACAGACCTACGAGCAGTACTTC TRBJ2-7 TRBV6-2/TRBV6-3 - -
CASSTGLGQADTQYF TGTGCCAGCAGTACTGGACTAGGTCAGGCAGATACGCAGTATTTT TRBJ2-3 TRBV6-2/TRBV6-3 TRBD2 -
CASSYTGAGLFF TGTGCCAGCAGTTACACCGGGGCGGGGCTGTTTTTT TRBJ2-2 TRBV6-6 - -
CASSQEDPHGGYTF TGTGCCAGCAGCCAAGAAGATCCCCATGGTGGCTACACCTTC TRBJ1-2 TRBV4-2 - once
CASSDRVRFYEQYF TGTGCCAGCAGTGACAGGGTACGGTTCTACGAGCAGTACTTC TRBJ2-7 TRBV6-4 - -
CASSEVRGPGTEAFF TGTGCCAGCAGTGAAGTCAGGGGTCCGGGCACTGAAGCTTTCTTT TRBJ1-1 TRBV25-1 - -
CASGLPTGGATGFGYTF TGTGCTAGTGGTTTGCCCACTGGGGGGGCCACGGGGTTTGGCTACACCTTC TRBJ1-2 TRBV12-5 - -
CASSYQGNSGNTIYF TGTGCCAGCAGTTACCAGGGGAACTCTGGAAACACCATATATTTT TRBJ1-3 TRBV6-5 - -
CAISRGGSETQYF TGTGCCATCAGTAGGGGAGGATCAGAGACCCAGTACTTC TRBJ2-5 TRBV10-3 - -
CASKRGGDGANVLTF TGTGCCAGCAAAAGGGGAGGAGATGGGGCCAACGTCCTGACTTTC TRBJ2-6 TRBV6-5 - -
CASSYAGSYEQYF TGTGCCAGCAGTTACGCTGGAAGCTACGAGCAGTACTTC TRBJ2-7 TRBV6-2/TRBV6-3 - once
CASGETQYF TGTGCCAGCGGGGAGACCCAGTACTTC TRBJ2-5 TRBV9 - -
CAISARDVMETQYF TGTGCCATCAGCGCTCGGGACGTGATGGAGACCCAGTACTTC TRBJ2-5 TRBV10-3 - -
CASSLDGGGGSYEQYF TGTGCCAGCAGCTTAGACGGGGGCGGTGGGTCCTACGAGCAGTACTTC TRBJ2-7 TRBV11-2 - -
CASSGEVSEQYF TGTGCCAGTTCAGGGGAGGTGAGCGAGCAGTACTTC TRBJ2-7 TRBV19 - -
CASSVGTGYTGELFF TGTGCCAGCAGCGTAGGGACAGGGTACACCGGGGAGCTGTTTTTT TRBJ2-2 TRBV9 TRBD1 -
CASSTQPQGDYEQYF TGTGCCAGTAGTACCCAGCCCCAAGGTGACTACGAGCAGTACTTC TRBJ2-7 TRBV19 - -
CASSPGQGRGYRTGELFF TGTGCCAGCTCACCAGGACAGGGTAGGGGTTACCGCACCGGGGAGCTGTTTTTT TRBJ2-2 TRBV18 TRBD1 -
CASSFLGGYTF TGTGCCAGCAGCTTCTTGGGTGGCTACACCTTC TRBJ1-2 TRBV7-2 - -
CASSTALGTQYF TGTGCCAGCAGTACAGCCTTGGGTACGCAGTATTTT TRBJ2-3 TRBV25-1 - -
CASIPSSRGYGYTF TGTGCCAGTATTCCATCCTCGCGGGGCTATGGCTACACCTTC TRBJ1-2 TRBV19 - -
CASSMIGQGENEQFF TGTGCCAGTAGTATGATAGGACAGGGGGAAAATGAGCAGTTCTTC TRBJ2-1 TRBV19 TRBD1 -
CASSITGVYGYTF TGTGCCAGCAGCATTACAGGGGTCTATGGCTACACCTTC TRBJ1-2 TRBV6-5 TRBD1 -
CASNPPSGGTGELFF TGTGCCAGCAATCCCCCTAGTGGCGGCACCGGGGAGCTGTTTTTT TRBJ2-2 TRBV9 - once
CASSLGGRGAGELFF TGTGCCAGCAGCTTGGGGGGCAGGGGCGCCGGGGAGCTGTTTTTT TRBJ2-2 TRBV5-4 - -
CASSFVASRETQYF TGTGCCAGCAGCTTTGTGGCTAGCAGGGAGACCCAGTACTTC TRBJ2-5 TRBV7-9 - -
CATTGDRASTDTQYF TGTGCCACCACGGGCGATCGTGCTAGCACAGATACGCAGTATTTT TRBJ2-3 TRBV15 - -
CASSSVPGATEAFF TGTGCCAGCAGCTCGGTTCCAGGGGCGACTGAAGCTTTCTTT TRBJ1-1 TRBV7-2 - -
CASSLMARATSGATGELFF TGTGCCAGCAGCTTAATGGCCCGGGCAACTAGCGGGGCAACCGGGGAGCTGTTTTTT TRBJ2-2 TRBV7-3 TRBD2 -
CASSTRGGDMETQYF TGTGCCAGCAGCACACGAGGGGGGGATATGGAGACCCAGTACTTC TRBJ2-5 TRBV7-2 - -
CASSLGGSQETQYF TGCGCCAGCAGCTTGGGAGGGTCCCAAGAGACCCAGTACTTC TRBJ2-5 TRBV5-1 - -
CASSPRGQGARETQYF TGTGCCAGCAGTCCGCGGGGACAGGGGGCGAGGGAGACCCAGTACTTC TRBJ2-5 TRBV27 TRBD1 -
CAWSPRSNQPQHF TGTGCCTGGAGTCCAAGAAGCAATCAGCCCCAGCATTTT TRBJ1-5 TRBV30 - -